This T cell receptor beta chain is from a study of T-cell memory formation after mild COVID-19. Study in general: For the most part, TCR clusters were specific to one donor.

The CDR3 sequence is 11 residues long. V was shortened by 1 base and J by 10 bases, with 7 bases between the two germline ends. CDR1 SGHTA and CDR2 FQGTGA come from the germline V gene. Whole-study findings and limits: Several responding clones turned up in pre-infection memory, indicating that cross-reactive memory may have taken part. Later expanders leaned CD4+, whereas clones that contracted between day 15 and 85 were balanced CD4/CD8.

TCRdb redid the calling of the 5' RACE reads with MiXCR, one entry per CDR3 protein. The sample records under 700,000 distinct CDR3 sequences, around 21% being singletons. A remark on this clonotype: Its antigen is unknown.

Input material: PBMCs or a T cell subset sorted from them (not recorded which). The receptor was isolated from an adult woman who had mild COVID-19 (a few samples of this study predate the infection). Cell type and time point are not known. The gene calls are TRBV7-3 and TRBJ1-2; D gene ambiguous. CDR3 region: CASSLNRAYTF. DNA for the CDR3: TGTGCCAGCAGCTTAAATCGAGCCTACACCTTC. Full variable domain (remainder filled in from reference TRBV7-3 and TRBJ1-2): GAGVSQTPSNKVTEKGKYVELRCDPISGHTALYWYRQSLGQGPEFLIYFQGTGAADDSGLPNDRFFAVRPEGSVSTLKIQRTERGDSAVYLCASSLNRAYTFGSGTRLTVV.